These T cell receptor beta chains were read from a single sample in a study of STAT5B mutations in CD4+ large granular lymphocyte leukemia. Produced via immunoSEQ multiplex PCR; TCRdb's table is partial and in-frame only. The profile shows around 32,000 clones, approximately 71% of them singletons. The sample was CD4+ T cells from blood buffy coats. The source of these receptors is a human donor in good health. CDR3s include the opening cysteine and the closing phenylalanine or tryptophan. The D gene is left open where the match is weak. Some rows mark clone size as missing; the rest say once, few, many or name a class of expanded clone.

d_call | j_call | v_call | clone_size | cdr3_length | cdr3_aa | cdr3_nt
TRBD1 | TRBJ1-2 | TRBV6-5 | - | 13 | CASAPGGSYGYTF | TGTGCCAGCGCACCAGGGGGAAGCTATGGCTACACCTTC
- | TRBJ1-2 | TRBV28 | - | 13 | CASWTGRNYGYTF | TGTGCCAGTTGGACGGGACGGAACTATGGCTACACCTTC
- | TRBJ2-2 | TRBV11-3 | - | 14 | CASSFRGNTGELFF | TGTGCCAGCAGCTTCCGGGGGAACACCGGGGAGCTGTTTTTT
- | TRBJ1-5 | TRBV6-1 | few | 15 | CASSEAGGPNQPQHF | TGTGCCAGCAGTGAAGCAGGAGGGCCCAATCAGCCCCAGCATTTT
TRBD1 | TRBJ2-2 | TRBV27 | - | 15 | CASSLMTGSTGELFF | TGTGCCAGCAGTTTAATGACAGGGTCCACCGGGGAGCTGTTTTTT
- | TRBJ2-1 | TRBV30 | - | 13 | CAWSVRRNSEQFF | TGTGCCTGGAGTGTACGGAGGAATAGTGAGCAGTTCTTC
TRBD2 | TRBJ2-3 | TRBV19 | once | 16 | CASSVERGLGTDTQYF | TGTGCCAGTAGTGTGGAGCGGGGGCTGGGCACAGATACGCAGTATTTT
- | TRBJ1-2 | TRBV10-2 | - | 11 | CASSPSRGYTF | TGCGCCAGCAGTCCGTCGCGTGGCTACACCTTC
- | TRBJ1-2 | TRBV6-5 | few | 11 | CASRTSGGYTF | TGTGCCAGCCGGACTTCGGGAGGCTACACCTTC
- | TRBJ1-3 | TRBV5-1 | - | 16 | CASSLAAGRQGNTIYF | TGCGCCAGCAGCTTGGCTGCCGGGAGGCAGGGAAACACCATATATTTT
- | TRBJ2-7 | TRBV7-9 | once | 11 | CASSSRLEQYF | TGTGCCAGCAGCTCAAGACTAGAGCAGTACTTC
- | TRBJ2-5 | TRBV2 | few | 12 | CASSVYGETQYF | TGTGCCAGCAGTGTATACGGAGAGACCCAGTACTTC
- | TRBJ1-2 | TRBV29-1 | few | 10 | CSVGLGGYTF | TGCAGCGTTGGATTGGGGGGCTACACCTTC
- | TRBJ1-2 | TRBV28 | few | 16 | CASSPTGDPRNPGYTF | TGTGCCAGCAGTCCTACCGGGGACCCAAGAAACCCCGGCTACACCTTC
- | TRBJ2-7 | TRBV30 | - | 12 | CAWSLQVGEQYF | TGTGCCTGGAGTTTGCAGGTTGGCGAGCAGTACTTC
TRBD2 | TRBJ2-5 | TRBV5-1 | - | 15 | CASSLGRRGVETQYF | TGCGCCAGCAGCTTGGGTCGGCGGGGGGTAGAGACCCAGTACTTC
- | TRBJ2-6 | TRBV6-6 | - | 16 | CASTRTAGSGANVLTF | TGTGCCAGCACCCGGACAGCTGGTTCTGGGGCCAACGTCCTGACTTTC
- | TRBJ2-2 | TRBV11-1 | - | 11 | CASRQTGELFF | TGTGCCAGCAGACAGACCGGGGAGCTGTTTTTT
TRBD1 | TRBJ1-1 | TRBV27 | once | 13 | CASSLRGQGDAFF | TGTGCCAGCAGTTTAAGGGGCCAGGGGGACGCTTTCTTT
- | TRBJ2-5 | TRBV5-1 | - | 13 | CASSSDNQETQYF | TGCGCCAGCAGCTCGGACAACCAAGAGACCCAGTACTTC
TRBD1 | TRBJ1-6 | TRBV6-4 | - | 14 | CASSRDRDNSPLHF | TGTGCCAGCAGCCGGGACAGGGACAATTCACCCCTCCACTTT
TRBD1 | TRBJ1-2 | TRBV6-6 | - | 16 | CASSYYTLTGGYGYTF | TGTGCCAGCAGTTACTATACGTTAACAGGGGGATATGGCTACACCTTC
TRBD2 | TRBJ2-1 | TRBV10-3 | - | 15 | CAITMTGLAGNEQFF | TGTGCCATCACCATGACGGGACTAGCGGGCAATGAGCAGTTCTTC
TRBD2 | TRBJ2-1 | TRBV30 | - | 16 | CAWTYALSGGAHEQFF | TGTGCCTGGACCTACGCGCTTAGCGGGGGGGCCCATGAGCAGTTCTTC
TRBD1 | TRBJ1-2 | TRBV4-2 | few | 15 | CASSQDLDRAGGYTF | TGTGCCAGCAGCCAAGACCTCGACAGGGCGGGCGGCTACACCTTC
TRBD1 | TRBJ2-6 | TRBV2 | - | 17 | CASNAGTDRSGANVLTF | TGTGCCAGCAATGCCGGGACAGATCGCTCTGGGGCCAACGTCCTGACTTTC
- | TRBJ2-7 | TRBV2 | few | 11 | CASSDFYEQYF | TGTGCCAGCAGCGACTTCTACGAGCAGTACTTC
TRBD2 | TRBJ2-7 | TRBV7-9 | - | 14 | CASSLGSLAGVQYF | TGTGCCAGCAGCTTAGGTTCACTAGCGGGGGTGCAGTACTTC
TRBD1 | TRBJ1-5 | TRBV5-4 | - | 14 | CASSADRADQPQHF | TGTGCCAGCAGCGCCGACAGGGCAGATCAGCCCCAGCATTTT
- | TRBJ1-2 | TRBV7-6 | once | 14 | CASSDSGGLGGYTF | TGTGCCAGCAGCGATAGCGGGGGGCTAGGGGGCTACACCTTC
TRBD2 | TRBJ2-4 | TRBV6-5 | - | 13 | CASSPPGLASQYF | TGTGCCAGCAGTCCTCCGGGACTAGCTTCCCAGTACTTC
TRBD2 | TRBJ2-7 | TRBV27 | - | 14 | CASSASRGVYEQYF | TGTGCCAGCAGTGCTAGCCGGGGGGTCTACGAGCAGTACTTC
- | TRBJ1-3 | TRBV18 | - | 14 | CASSFQEKGNTIYF | TGTGCCAGCTCATTTCAGGAGAAAGGAAACACCATATATTTT
- | TRBJ1-2 | TRBV9 | - | 14 | CASSVQGGSYGYTF | TGTGCCAGCAGCGTCCAGGGAGGGAGCTATGGCTACACCTTC
- | TRBJ1-1 | TRBV2 | few | 13 | CASKEHPNTEAFF | TGTGCCAGCAAGGAACATCCGAACACTGAAGCTTTCTTT
- | TRBJ1-5 | TRBV28 | - | 15 | CASSFRRMVGQPQHF | TGTGCCAGCAGTTTTCGCCGGATGGTAGGTCAGCCCCAGCATTTT
- | TRBJ1-2 | TRBV7-2 | - | 14 | CASSLVEGPYGYTF | TGTGCCAGCAGCTTAGTGGAGGGCCCCTATGGCTACACCTTC
- | TRBJ2-5 | TRBV18 | - | 13 | CASSPPGQETQYF | TGTGCCAGCTCACCACCGGGTCAAGAGACCCAGTACTTC
TRBD1 | TRBJ2-4 | TRBV5-6 | - | 14 | CASSTTGVRNIQYF | TGTGCCAGCAGCACGACAGGGGTCAGAAACATTCAGTACTTC
TRBD1 | TRBJ1-5 | TRBV4-1 | few | 20 | CASSALRQGRLIARNQPQHF | TGCGCCAGCAGCGCCCTTAGACAGGGTAGGTTAATCGCTCGCAATCAGCCCCAGCATTTT
- | TRBJ1-4 | TRBV11-2 | - | 15 | CASSFSGGAYEKLFF | TGTGCCAGCAGCTTTTCGGGGGGCGCGTATGAAAAACTGTTTTTT
TRBD2 | TRBJ2-2 | TRBV25-1 | once | 14 | CASGEAGYTGELFF | TGTGCCAGCGGAGAAGCGGGGTACACCGGGGAGCTGTTTTTT
- | TRBJ2-3 | TRBV1 | - | 17 | CTSSQGLASHSTDTQYF | TGCACCAGCAGCCAAGGACTTGCCTCCCATAGCACAGATACGCAGTATTTT
- | TRBJ1-3 | TRBV6-5 | - | 15 | CASSYRDPSGNTIYF | TGTGCCAGCAGTTACAGGGACCCCTCTGGAAACACCATATATTTT
- | TRBJ1-4 | TRBV5-6 | - | 14 | CASSPDFANEKLFF | TGTGCCAGCAGCCCGGACTTTGCTAATGAAAAACTGTTTTTT
TRBD1 | TRBJ2-5 | TRBV7-6 | - | 19 | CASSLESFGTGKKRETQYF | TGTGCCAGCAGCTTAGAGTCGTTTGGGACAGGGAAAAAAAGGGAGACCCAGTACTTC
TRBD2 | TRBJ2-7 | TRBV4-2 | - | 16 | CASSQDMRGGRYEQYF | TGTGCCAGCAGCCAAGATATGCGGGGGGGCCGGTACGAGCAGTACTTC
TRBD1 | TRBJ1-4 | TRBV11-2 | - | 15 | CASSSTGLNIEKLFF | TGTGCCAGCAGCTCGACAGGGTTGAATATTGAAAAACTGTTTTTT
- | TRBJ2-1 | TRBV10-3 | - | 14 | CATADSFTYNEQFF | TGTGCCACCGCAGACAGTTTCACCTACAATGAGCAGTTCTTC
TRBD2 | TRBJ2-3 | TRBV27 | - | 16 | CASNSLAGESTDTQYF | TGTGCCAGCAACTCACTAGCGGGGGAAAGCACAGATACGCAGTATTTT
- | TRBJ2-3 | TRBV19 | - | 11 | CASSVADTQYF | TGTGCCAGTAGTGTCGCGGATACGCAGTATTTT
- | TRBJ2-2 | TRBV7-8 | - | 14 | CASPARGAAGELFF | TGTGCCAGCCCCGCACGGGGGGCAGCCGGGGAGCTGTTTTTT
- | TRBJ1-1 | TRBV6-5 | - | 14 | CASSYSVGNTEAFF | TGTGCCAGCAGTTACTCGGTTGGGAACACTGAAGCTTTCTTT
- | TRBJ1-3 | TRBV10-3 | - | 11 | CAISGGNTIYF | TGTGCCATCAGTGGTGGAAACACCATATATTTT
- | TRBJ2-3 | TRBV5-4 | - | 14 | CASGGGLGTDTQYF | TGTGCCAGCGGAGGGGGGCTGGGCACAGATACGCAGTATTTT
- | TRBJ2-3 | TRBV5-1 | - | 14 | CASSLGGNPDTQYF | TGCGCCAGCAGCTTGGGGGGGAATCCAGATACGCAGTATTTT
TRBD1 | TRBJ2-7 | TRBV10-1 | few | 16 | CASRNGTGGSSYEQYF | TGCGCCAGCAGAAACGGGACAGGGGGTTCATCCTACGAGCAGTACTTC
- | TRBJ2-5 | TRBV25-1 | - | 15 | CASSEFAGAGETQYF | TGTGCCAGCAGTGAATTTGCAGGGGCGGGAGAGACCCAGTACTTC
- | TRBJ1-4 | TRBV6-5 | few | 14 | CASTPRGRGEKLFF | TGTGCCAGCACCCCGAGGGGACGCGGTGAAAAACTGTTTTTT
TRBD1 | TRBJ1-3 | TRBV19 | - | 16 | CASSMGQAFGGNTIYF | TGTGCCAGTAGTATGGGACAGGCATTCGGAGGAAACACCATATATTTT